These 5 T cell receptor beta chains originate from one sample sequenced in a study of follicular helper T cells after annual influenza vaccination. Time point given: 2014-2015 season, 7 days after vaccination. Profiled with immunoSEQ multiplex PCR; TCRdb holds only in-frame clones, not every one. The table shows about 10,000 clones, with over 75% occurring only once. This specimen was CXCR5- memory CD4+ T cells sorted from blood, taken 7 days after influenza vaccination. The receptors originated from an adult who received the influenza vaccine.

This clone was detected only once. This chain connects TRBV5-6 to TRBJ2-2; D gene uncertain. Between the trimmed V and J ends, which lost 9 bases and 0 bases, there was a span of 15 bases. CDR1 is SGHDT and CDR2 is YYEEEE in the germline V gene. The CDR3 consists of 15 residues. The CDR3 DNA sequence: TGTGCCACCACTGGGGTCCGATCGAACACCGGGGAGCTGTTTTTT. Amino acid sequence: CATTGVRSNTGELFF.

V and J are TRBV13 and TRBJ1-2; 7 bases map to TRBD1. Trimming removed 5 bases from V and 5 bases from J; junction bases left unmatched: 14. The germline gives CDR1 PRHDT, CDR2 FYEKMQ (reference sequence). The CDR3 spans 16 residues. The CDR3 region is CASSLTRTDRRYGYTF. CDR3 nucleotides: TGTGCCAGCAGCCTGACCCGAACGGACAGGAGATATGGCTACACCTTC.

V is TRBV15 and J is TRBJ2-5; 13 bases are shared with TRBD2. The CDR3 is made up of 15 amino acids. CDR1 LNHNV and CDR2 YYDKDF come from the germline V gene (reference sequence). V lost 2 bases, J lost 9 bases, and 6 bases stayed unmatched. CDR3 loop: CATSRRTSGGEAQYF. The CDR3 DNA reads TGTGCCACCAGCAGAAGGACTAGCGGGGGCGAGGCCCAGTACTTC.

The chain employs TRBV28 and TRBJ1-4, with D maybe TRBD1 (6 bases). The germline CDR1 and CDR2 sequences are MDHEN and SYDVKM. This CDR3 is built from 14 residues. Trimming shortened V by 2 bases and J by 11 bases, and 15 bases separated the two germline ends. In nucleotides, the CDR3 is TGTGCCAGCAGTTTAAGGGGGGCCAGGGAGAAACTGTTTTTT. This translates into CASSLRGAREKLFF.

CDR3 DNA sequence: TGTGCCAGCAGCTTAGCCCGAGCCGGGGAGCTGTTTTTT. This gives the protein CASSLARAGELFF. This rearrangement joins TRBV7-6 to TRBJ2-2; no clear D gene. This CDR3 is built from 13 residues. V was shortened by 0 bases and J by 6 bases, with 5 bases between the two germline ends. Germline CDR1 reads SGHVS; CDR2 reads FNYEAQ.